This TCR beta chain was identified during a study of cytomegalovirus exposure and HLA in healthy donors. Broader study findings: Whilst most TCR sequences proved rare, a subset of public TCRs occurred across many donors. Altogether, 150 or so TCR beta chains were recorded as cytomegalovirus-associated.

This clone showed up just once. Its specificity is not known. Clones were read by immunoSEQ multiplex PCR, and TCRdb kept only the in-frame ones, dropping some. The sample records about 150,000 clones, around nine tenths being singletons. Among the 110 or so subjects of the validation cohort, separate from the approximately 660-subject first cohort, were the donors. Germline CDR1 is PRHDT and CDR2 is FYEKMQ (reference sequence). This CDR3 spans 15 amino acids. The V end lost 0 bases, the J end lost 4 bases, and 11 bases lay between the germline ends. The V and J genes are TRBV13 and TRBJ2-3, with D possibly TRBD1 on 5 matching bases. The sequence was collected from a man aged 18 to 30 in good health and CMV-seropositive. Sequenced material: PBMCs. CDR3 DNA sequence: TGTGCCAGCAGCTTAGGAGAAGGGGTTGCAGATACGCAGTATTTT. Its protein product is CASSLGEGVADTQYF.